This T cell receptor (beta chain) was profiled in a study of shared clonotypes between healthy human individuals. The overall study: Each donor contributed plates that comprised three CD4 naive, three CD4 memory, two CD8 naive and one CD8 memory.

Sequencing was performed with immunoSEQ multiplex PCR; in TCRdb, only in-frame clones are kept and a portion is missing. The sample records roughly 1,500,000 clones, 98% being singletons. This CDR3 spans 15 amino acids. The V and J ends lost 3 bases and 14 bases, in that order; junction bases with no gene match: 11. Looked up from germline, CDR1 is SGHRS and CDR2 is YFSETQ. Each donor was a Caucasian adult residing in Nashville, Tennessee. Input material: naive CD4+ T cells sorted from blood. Sample subset: CD45RA+ positively selected. This clonotype was sampled from a young man in good health. J is TRBJ2-1 and V is TRBV5-1; 13 nucleotides line up with TRBD2. DNA of the CDR3: TGCGCCAGCAGCTCAGTACTAGCGGGAGGGCCAGGAGAGTTCTTC. It specifies CASSSVLAGGPGEFF.